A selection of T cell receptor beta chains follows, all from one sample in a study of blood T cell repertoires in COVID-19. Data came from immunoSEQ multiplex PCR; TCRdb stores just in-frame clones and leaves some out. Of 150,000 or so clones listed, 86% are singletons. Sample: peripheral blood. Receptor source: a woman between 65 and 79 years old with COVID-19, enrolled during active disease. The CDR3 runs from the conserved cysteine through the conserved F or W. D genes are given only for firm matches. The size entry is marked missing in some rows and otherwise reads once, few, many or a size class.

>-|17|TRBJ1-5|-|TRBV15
CATSRGHGGASNQPQHF
TGTGCCACCAGCAGAGGGCACGGAGGGGCTAGCAATCAGCCCCAGCATTTT
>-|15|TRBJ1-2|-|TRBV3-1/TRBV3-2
CASSQTVASNYGYTF
TGTGCCAGCAGCCAGACGGTAGCGTCTAACTATGGCTACACCTTC
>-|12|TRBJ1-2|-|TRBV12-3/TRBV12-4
CATLGPGYGYTF
TGTGCCACACTAGGACCCGGCTATGGCTACACCTTC
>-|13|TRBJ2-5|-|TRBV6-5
CASSYGGPETQYF
TGTGCCAGCAGTTACGGGGGCCCGGAGACCCAGTACTTC
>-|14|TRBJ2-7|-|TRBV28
CASSSVTGNYEQYF
TGTGCCAGCAGTTCGGTCACAGGGAACTACGAGCAGTACTTC
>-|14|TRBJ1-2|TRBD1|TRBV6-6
CASSHGTGGSGYTF
TGTGCCAGCAGCCACGGGACAGGCGGCTCGGGCTACACCTTC
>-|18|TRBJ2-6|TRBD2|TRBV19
CASTFNWGGVAGANVLTF
TGTGCCAGTACCTTTAATTGGGGAGGGGTGGCTGGGGCCAACGTCCTGACTTTC
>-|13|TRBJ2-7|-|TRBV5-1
CASSRDKTYEQYF
TGCGCCAGCAGCCGGGACAAGACCTACGAGCAGTACTTC
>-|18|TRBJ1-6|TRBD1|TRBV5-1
CASSLAKGAGGFNSPLHF
TGCGCCAGCAGCTTGGCCAAGGGGGCAGGGGGTTTTAATTCACCCCTCCACTTT
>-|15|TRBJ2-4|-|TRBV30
CAWSGPPLAKNIQYF
TGTGCCTGGAGTGGCCCTCCACTAGCCAAAAACATTCAGTACTTC
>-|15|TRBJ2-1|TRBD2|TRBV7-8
CASRYGGTTYNEQFF
TGTGCCAGCAGGTATGGGGGGACTACCTACAATGAGCAGTTCTTC
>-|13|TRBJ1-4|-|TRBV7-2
CASSLGQDEKLFF
TGTGCCAGCAGCTTAGGACAGGACGAAAAACTGTTTTTT
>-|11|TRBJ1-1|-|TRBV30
CAWSPVSWAFF
TGTGCCTGGAGTCCCGTTAGTTGGGCTTTCTTT
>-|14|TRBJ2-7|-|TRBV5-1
CASSSRQASYEQYF
TGCGCCAGCAGCTCTAGACAGGCTTCCTACGAGCAGTACTTC
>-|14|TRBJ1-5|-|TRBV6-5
CASIPTGGSQPQHF
TGTGCCAGCATCCCGACGGGTGGTAGTCAGCCCCAGCATTTT
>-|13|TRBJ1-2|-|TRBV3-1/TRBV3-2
CASSHGGASGYTF
TGTGCCAGCAGCCACGGGGGTGCTTCTGGCTACACCTTC
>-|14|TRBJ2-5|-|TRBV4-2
CASSQEGRQETQYF
TGTGCCAGCAGCCAAGAGGGGCGTCAAGAGACCCAGTACTTC
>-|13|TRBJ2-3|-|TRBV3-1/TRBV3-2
CAVQRGGTDTQYF
TGTGCCGTGCAGAGGGGGGGGACAGATACGCAGTATTTT
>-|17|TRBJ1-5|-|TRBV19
CASSIGRIFEENQPQHF
TGTGCCAGTAGTATAGGGCGGATTTTTGAGGAAAATCAGCCCCAGCATTTT
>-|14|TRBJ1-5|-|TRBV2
CASSGRALNQPQHF
TGTGCCAGCAGTGGCAGGGCGCTAAATCAGCCCCAGCATTTT
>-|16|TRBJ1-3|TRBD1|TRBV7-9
CASSKQGALSGNTIYF
TGTGCCAGCAGCAAACAGGGGGCTCTTTCGGGAAACACCATATATTTT
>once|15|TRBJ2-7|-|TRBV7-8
CASSLGGGLTYEQYF
TGTGCCAGCAGCTTAGGCGGGGGCCTAACCTACGAGCAGTACTTC
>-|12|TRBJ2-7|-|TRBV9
CASSPGGHEQYF
TGTGCCAGCAGCCCCGGAGGCCACGAGCAGTACTTC
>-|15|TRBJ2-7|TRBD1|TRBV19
CASSTSGTAAYEQYF
TGTGCCAGTAGTACATCCGGGACAGCCGCCTACGAGCAGTACTTC
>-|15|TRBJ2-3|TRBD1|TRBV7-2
CASSLVGDRVDTQYF
TGTGCCAGCAGCTTAGTTGGTGACAGGGTGGATACGCAGTATTTT
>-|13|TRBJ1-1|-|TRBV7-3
CASSLQTDSEAFF
TGTGCCAGCAGCTTACAGACAGACAGTGAAGCTTTCTTT
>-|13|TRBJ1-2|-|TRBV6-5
CASRARREGGYTF
TGTGCCAGCAGGGCCCGCAGGGAGGGTGGCTACACCTTC
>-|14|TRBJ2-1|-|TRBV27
CASSLLYGQDEQFF
TGTGCCAGCAGTTTACTCTACGGCCAGGATGAGCAGTTCTTC
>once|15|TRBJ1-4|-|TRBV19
CATSRGSGVSEKLFF
TGTGCCACATCCCGGGGAAGTGGGGTTAGTGAAAAACTGTTTTTT
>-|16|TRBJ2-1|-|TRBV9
CASSVARGLGRNEQFF
TGTGCCAGCAGCGTAGCTCGGGGACTGGGAAGGAATGAGCAGTTCTTC
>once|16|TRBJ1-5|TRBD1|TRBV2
CASSGTGGLVNQPQHF
TGTGCCAGCAGTGGGACAGGGGGACTAGTCAATCAGCCCCAGCATTTT
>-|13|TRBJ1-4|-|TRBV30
CAWSVSSGEKLFF
TGTGCCTGGAGTGTCAGCTCCGGGGAAAAACTGTTTTTT
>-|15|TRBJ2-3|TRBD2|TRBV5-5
CASSLAGGGTDTQYF
TGTGCCAGCAGCTTAGCGGGGGGGGGCACAGATACGCAGTATTTT
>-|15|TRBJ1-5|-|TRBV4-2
CASSQEQDTNQPQHF
TGTGCCAGCAGCCAAGAACAGGATACCAATCAGCCCCAGCATTTT
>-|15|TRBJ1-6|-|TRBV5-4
CASSLGDTVLSPLHF
TGTGCCAGCAGCTTGGGGGACACTGTTCTTTCACCCCTCCACTTT
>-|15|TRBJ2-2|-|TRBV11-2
CASTQGSSNTGELFF
TGTGCCAGCACCCAAGGTAGCTCGAACACCGGGGAGCTGTTTTTT
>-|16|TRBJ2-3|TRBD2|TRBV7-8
CASSIAGGPGADTQYF
TGTGCCAGCAGCATAGCGGGGGGGCCAGGAGCAGATACGCAGTATTTT
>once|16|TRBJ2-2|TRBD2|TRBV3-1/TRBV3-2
CASSSTGGSNTGELFF
TGTGCCAGCAGCTCAACGGGGGGATCGAACACCGGGGAGCTGTTTTTT
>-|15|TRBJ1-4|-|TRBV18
CASSPRADTNEKLFF
TGTGCCAGCTCACCACGGGCAGATACTAATGAAAAACTGTTTTTT
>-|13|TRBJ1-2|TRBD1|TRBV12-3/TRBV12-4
CASSSTGYYGYTF
TGTGCCAGCAGTTCGACAGGGTACTATGGCTACACCTTC
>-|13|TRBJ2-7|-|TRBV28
CASSLRQSYEQYF
TGTGCCAGCAGTTTGAGACAGTCCTACGAGCAGTACTTC
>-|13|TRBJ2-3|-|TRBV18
CASSPPSTDTQYF
TGTGCCAGCTCACCTCCTTCCACAGATACGCAGTATTTT
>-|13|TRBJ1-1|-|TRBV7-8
CASSFGLNTEAFF
TGTGCCAGCAGCTTCGGTCTGAACACTGAAGCTTTCTTT
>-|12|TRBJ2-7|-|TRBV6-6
CASSYETYEQYF
TGTGCCAGCAGTTACGAGACCTACGAGCAGTACTTC
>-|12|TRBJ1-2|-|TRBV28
CATRGGRSGYTF
TGTGCCACCCGCGGGGGCCGAAGTGGCTACACCTTC
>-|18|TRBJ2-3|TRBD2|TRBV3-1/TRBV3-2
CASSQLALTSGGSDTQYF
TGTGCCAGCAGCCAATTGGCGCTGACTAGCGGGGGGTCAGATACGCAGTATTTT
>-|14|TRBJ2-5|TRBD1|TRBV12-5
CASASDRSAGTQYF
TGTGCTAGTGCCTCGGACAGGTCCGCGGGGACCCAGTACTTC